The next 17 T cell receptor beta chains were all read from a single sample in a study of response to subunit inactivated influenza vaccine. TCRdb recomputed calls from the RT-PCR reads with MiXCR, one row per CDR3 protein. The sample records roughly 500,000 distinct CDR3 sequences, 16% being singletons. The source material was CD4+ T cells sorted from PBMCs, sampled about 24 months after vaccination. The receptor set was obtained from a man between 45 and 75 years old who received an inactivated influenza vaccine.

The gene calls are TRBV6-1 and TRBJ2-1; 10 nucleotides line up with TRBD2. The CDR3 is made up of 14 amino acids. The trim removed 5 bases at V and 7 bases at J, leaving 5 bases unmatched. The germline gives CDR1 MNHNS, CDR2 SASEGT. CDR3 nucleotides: TGTGCCAGCAGTCTTAGCGGGAGGTGGAATGAGCAGTTCTTC. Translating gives CASSLSGRWNEQFF.

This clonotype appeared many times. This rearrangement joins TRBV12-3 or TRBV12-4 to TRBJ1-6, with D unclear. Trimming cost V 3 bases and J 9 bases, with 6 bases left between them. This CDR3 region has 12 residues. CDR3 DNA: TGTGCCAGCAGTTTTTGGGGTTCACCCCTCCACTTT. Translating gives CASSFWGSPLHF.

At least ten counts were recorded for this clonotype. CDR3 region: CASTPGQGAQPQHF. The CDR3 DNA reads as TGTGCCAGCACCCCCGGTCAAGGGGCTCAGCCCCAGCATTTT. V and J are TRBV2 and TRBJ1-5; weak D call: TRBD1 (5 bases). The CDR3 has 14 residues. Germline V gives CDR1 SNHLY, CDR2 FYNNEI. With 7 bases removed from V and 6 bases from J, the gap between germline ends came to 16 bases. The full variable domain, with the rest looked up from reference TRBV2 and TRBJ1-5, is EPEVTQTPSHQVTQMGQEVILRCVPISNHLYFYWYRQILGQKVEFLVSFYNNEISEKSEIFDDQFSVERPDGSNFTLKIRSTKLEDSAMYFCASTPGQGAQPQHFGDGTRLSIL.

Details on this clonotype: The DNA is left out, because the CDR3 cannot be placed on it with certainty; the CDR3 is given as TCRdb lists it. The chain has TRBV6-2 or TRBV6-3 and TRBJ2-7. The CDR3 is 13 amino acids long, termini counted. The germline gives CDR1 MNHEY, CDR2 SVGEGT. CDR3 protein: CASSSSDTYEQYF.

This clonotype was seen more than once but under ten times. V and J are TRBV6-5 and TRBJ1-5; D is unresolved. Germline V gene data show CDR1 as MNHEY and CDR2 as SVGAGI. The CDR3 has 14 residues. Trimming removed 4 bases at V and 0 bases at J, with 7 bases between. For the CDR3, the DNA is TGTGCCAGCAGTTCTAGCTATAGCAATCAGCCCCAGCATTTT. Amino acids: CASSSSYSNQPQHF.

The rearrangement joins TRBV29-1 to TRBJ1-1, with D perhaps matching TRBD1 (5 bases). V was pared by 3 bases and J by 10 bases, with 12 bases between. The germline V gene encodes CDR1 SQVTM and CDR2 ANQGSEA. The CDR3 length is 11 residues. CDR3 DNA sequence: TGCAGCGTTGAGACCGGGGGGGGAGCTTTCTTT. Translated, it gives CSVETGGGAFF.

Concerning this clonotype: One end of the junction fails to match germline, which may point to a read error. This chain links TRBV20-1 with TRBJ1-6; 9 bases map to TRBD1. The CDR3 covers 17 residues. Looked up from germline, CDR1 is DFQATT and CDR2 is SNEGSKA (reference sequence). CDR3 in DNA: TGCAGTGCTAGAGACCCCCTACAGGGGGCGATTAATTCTCCCCTCCACTTT. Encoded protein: CSARDPLQGAINSPLHF.

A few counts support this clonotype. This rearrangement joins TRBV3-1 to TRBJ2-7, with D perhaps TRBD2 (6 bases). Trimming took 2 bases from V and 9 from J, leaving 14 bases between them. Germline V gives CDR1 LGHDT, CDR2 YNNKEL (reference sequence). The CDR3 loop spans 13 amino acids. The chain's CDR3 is CASSQSARGAQYF. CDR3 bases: TGTGCCAGCAGCCAAAGCGCACGCGGGGCGCAGTACTTC.

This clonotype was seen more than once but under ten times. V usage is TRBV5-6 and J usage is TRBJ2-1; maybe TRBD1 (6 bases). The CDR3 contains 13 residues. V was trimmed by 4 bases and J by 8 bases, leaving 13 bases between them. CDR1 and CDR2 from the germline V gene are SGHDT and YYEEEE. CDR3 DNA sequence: TGTGCCAGCAGCAAGGACAGAGTACATGAGCAGTTCTTC. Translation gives CASSKDRVHEQFF.

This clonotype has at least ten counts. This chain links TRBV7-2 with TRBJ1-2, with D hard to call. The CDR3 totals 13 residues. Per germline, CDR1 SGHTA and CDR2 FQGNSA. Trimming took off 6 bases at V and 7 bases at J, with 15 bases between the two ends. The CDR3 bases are TGTGCCAGCAGTTCCGGGCTCTCGAGTGGCTACACCTTC. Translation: CASSSGLSSGYTF.

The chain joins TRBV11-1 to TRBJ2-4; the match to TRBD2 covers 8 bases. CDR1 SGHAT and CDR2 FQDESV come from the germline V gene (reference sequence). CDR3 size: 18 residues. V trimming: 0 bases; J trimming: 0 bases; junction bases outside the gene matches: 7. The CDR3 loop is CASSLAGIAGIAKNIQYF. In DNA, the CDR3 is TGTGCCAGCAGCTTAGCGGGGATAGCGGGAATAGCCAAAAACATTCAGTACTTC.

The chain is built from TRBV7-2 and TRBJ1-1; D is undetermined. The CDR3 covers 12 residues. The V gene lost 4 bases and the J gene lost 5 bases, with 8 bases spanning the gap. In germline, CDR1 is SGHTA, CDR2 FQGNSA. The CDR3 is CASSYTRTEAFF. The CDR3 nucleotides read TGTGCCAGCAGCTACACAAGGACTGAAGCTTTCTTT.

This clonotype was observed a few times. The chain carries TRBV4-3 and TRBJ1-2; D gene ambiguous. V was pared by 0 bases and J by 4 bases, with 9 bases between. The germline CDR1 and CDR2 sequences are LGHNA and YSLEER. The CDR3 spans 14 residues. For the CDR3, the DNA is TGCGCCAGCAGCCAAGAACCCGTTCCCTATGGCTACACCTTC. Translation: CASSQEPVPYGYTF.

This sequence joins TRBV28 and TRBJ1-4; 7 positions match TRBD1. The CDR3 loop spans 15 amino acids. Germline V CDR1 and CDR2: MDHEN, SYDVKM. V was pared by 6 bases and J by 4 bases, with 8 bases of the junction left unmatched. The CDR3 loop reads CASRVTGDYNEKLFF. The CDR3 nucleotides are TGTGCCAGCAGGGTTACAGGGGACTATAATGAAAAACTGTTTTTT.

The CDR3 protein is CASSRCFGTAQETQYF. CDR3 bases: TGCGCCAGCAGTCGGTGCTTCGGGACCGCACAAGAGACCCAGTACTTC. The chain couples TRBV23-1 to TRBJ2-5; D is perhaps TRBD1 or TRBD2 (5 bases each). TRBV23-1 is flagged as an ORF with uncertain function. This CDR3 comprises 16 residues. Trimming shortened V by 4 bases and J by 2 bases, and 17 bases separated the two germline ends.

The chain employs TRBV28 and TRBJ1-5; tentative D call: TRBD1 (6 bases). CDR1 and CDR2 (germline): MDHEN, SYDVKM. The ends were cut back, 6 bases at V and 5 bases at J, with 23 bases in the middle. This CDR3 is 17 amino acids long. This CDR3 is CASRRGVLGRRDQPQHF. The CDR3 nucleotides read TGTGCCAGCAGGAGGGGGGTACTGGGAAGGCGGGATCAGCCCCAGCATTTT.

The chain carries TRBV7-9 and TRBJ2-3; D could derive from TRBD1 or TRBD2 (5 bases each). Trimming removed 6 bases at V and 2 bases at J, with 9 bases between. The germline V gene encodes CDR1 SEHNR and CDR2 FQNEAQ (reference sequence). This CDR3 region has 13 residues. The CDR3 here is CASSRGTTDTQYF. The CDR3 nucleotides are TGTGCCAGCAGTCGAGGGACCACAGATACGCAGTATTTT.